These 2 T cell receptor beta chains were sequenced from one sample in a study of blood T cells in healthy people across ages. It was with a sample-barcoded 5' primer and a J-beta primer mix that a second PCR of roughly 6 to 12 cycles was run. One entry per CDR3 protein results from TCRdb running MiXCR on the 5' RACE reads. The repertoire has approximately 900,000 distinct CDR3 sequences, roughly 48% of them found once; the top ten carry roughly an eighth. The specimen was blood. These receptors all stem from a young man in good health.

This clonotype was detected a few times. This chain links TRBV27 with TRBJ2-3; 8 bases map to TRBD1. J lost 4 bases, V lost 4 bases, and 7 bases had no gene match. The CDR3 totals 15 residues. Germline V gene lookup returns CDR1 MNHEY and CDR2 SMNVEV (reference sequence). The CDR3, as DNA: TGTGCCAGCAGTTCCCCAGGGGGCTATGCAGATACGCAGTATTTT. Residues: CASSSPGGYADTQYF.

Concerning this clonotype: Possible read error: a much larger clone is one base away. V and J are TRBV7-3 and TRBJ2-1; D is uncertain. The CDR3 consists of 13 residues. The germline gives CDR1 SGHTA, CDR2 FQGTGA. In nucleotides, the CDR3 is TGTGCCGGCAGCCCCGACTCCTACAATGAGCAGTTCTTC. It yields the protein CAGSPDSYNEQFF. The whole variable domain, remainder taken from reference TRBV7-3 and TRBJ2-1, is GAGVSQTPSNKVTEKGKYVELRCDPISGHTALYWYRQSLGQGPEFLIYFQGTGAADDSGLPNDRFFAVRPEGSVSTLKIQRTERGDSAVYLCAGSPDSYNEQFFGPGTRLTVL.